The clone carrying this T cell receptor (beta chain) was seen repeatedly, ten times or more. Antigen: not known. This sample was included in a study of CD8+CD57+ T cells in acquired aplastic anemia. Points from the study as a whole: Common to patients and controls were around 30 CD8+ CDR3 sequences.

V was trimmed by 3 bases and J by 0 bases, leaving 14 bases between them. The CDR3 runs 17 residues. CDR1 and CDR2 (germline): SEHNR, FQNEAQ (reference sequence). The template used for profiling TCR beta VDJ and CDR3 was genomic DNA. TCRdb reprocessed the reads via MiXCR and lists one record per CDR3 protein. The sample gives about 140,000 distinct CDR3 sequences, about 40% of which show up once; almost 8.5% is in the top ten. The TCR comes from a human donor in good health, serving as a control. Sequencing input: sorted CD4+, CD8+, or CD8+CD57+ T cells (not recorded which) from PBMCs. This chain links TRBV7-9 with TRBJ1-4; possibly TRBD1 for D (6 bases). CDR3 sequence reads: CASSFSGSGATNEKLFF. The CDR3 DNA is TGTGCCAGCAGCTTCTCCGGTTCAGGGGCAACTAATGAAAAACTGTTTTTT. The full variable domain, rest sourced from reference TRBV7-9 and TRBJ1-4, is DTGVSQNPRHKITKRGQNVTFRCDPISEHNRLYWYRQTLGQGPEFLTYFQNEAQLEKSRLLSDRFSAERPKGSFSTLEIQRTEQGDSAMYLCASSFSGSGATNEKLFFGSGTQLSVL.